This T cell receptor beta chain is from a study of response to subunit inactivated influenza vaccine. A word on this clonotype: Its antigen is not known.

After removal of 6 bases from V and 7 bases from J, the junction contained 8 bases not matched to a gene. CDR3 length: 14 residues. Germline values: CDR1 ENHRY, CDR2 SYGVKD. The study's findings and limits: It was the authors' suggestion that each seasonal influenza vaccination recruits few new T cells.

Each CDR3 protein gets one entry after TCRdb re-called the RT-PCR reads with MiXCR. The sample carries roughly 700,000 distinct CDR3 sequences, about a sixth recorded once. The clonotype comes from a man aged 50 to 60 who received an inactivated influenza vaccine. The specimen was PBMCs from blood, collected 11 to 12 days after vaccination. V gene TRBV10-3 combines with J gene TRBJ2-3; 9 nucleotides align to TRBD1. CDR3 nucleotide sequence: TGTGCCATCAGGTCGGGACAGGGATCAAATACGCAGTATTTT. Translation: CAIRSGQGSNTQYF.